This TCR beta chain was found in a study of cytomegalovirus exposure and HLA in healthy donors. Overall study findings and caveats: In a later analysis, parvovirus B19, influenza, CMV and Epstein-Barr virus appeared linked to several top co-occurrence clusters. Most TCRs appeared rarely, but some public TCRs recurred in many donors. TCR beta sequences reportedly predicted most subjects' HLA-A and HLA-B alleles accurately.

PCR amplification relied on 60 Vbeta primers (plus 13 Jbeta primers). Assay used: immunoSEQ multiplex PCR; TCRdb lists only in-frame clones, some missing. The repertoire has roughly 160,000 clones, roughly 80% of them found once; the top ten carry around 8%. Trimming left V 8 bases short and J 0 bases short, with 19 bases between. Per the germline V gene, CDR1 is GTSNPN and CDR2 is SVGIG (reference sequence). The CDR3 is made up of 15 amino acids. About this clone: The antigen is undetermined.

The sequence derives from a male donor in good health and CMV-seropositive. The chain is built from TRBV30 and TRBJ1-1; tentatively, D is TRBD1 (5 bases). Sequences were obtained from PBMCs. CDR3 amino acids: CAAGQGRAMNTEAFF. The CDR3 nucleotides read TGTGCCGCGGGGCAGGGAAGGGCCATGAACACTGAAGCTTTCTTT.